This is a list of T cell receptor beta chains from one sample in a study of patients and donors after allogeneic stem cell transplantation. TCRdb analysed the RT-PCR reads with MiXCR anew, one entry per CDR3 protein. Of 400,000 to 450,000 distinct CDR3 sequences in the sample, around 15% were seen once. The sequencing input was blood, either unsorted or a sorted T cell fraction (not recorded which). The source is a human donor who was either an allogeneic HSCT recipient or a stem cell or donor lymphocyte infusion donor (not recorded which). It is not recorded whose cells these are; they may come from a transplant donor. The CDR3 runs from the conserved cysteine through the conserved F or W. D genes are given only for firm matches. The size field is filled for only some rows; it gives once, few, many or a size class.

clone_size j_call d_call v_call cdr3_aa cdr3_nt
. TRBJ2-7 . TRBV7-6 CASSLSPSSYEQYF TGTGCCAGCAGCTTATCTCCCAGCTCCTACGAGCAGTACTTC
. TRBJ1-2 . TRBV5-1 CASSQTGPSNYGYTF TGCGCCAGCAGCCAGACAGGACCCTCTAACTATGGCTACACCTTC
few TRBJ1-1 . TRBV20-1 CSARDMGRYTEAFF TGCAGTGCTAGAGATATGGGGAGGTACACTGAAGCTTTCTTT
few TRBJ2-5 . TRBV4-3 CASSQEGQGGETQYF TGCGCCAGCAGCCAAGAAGGTCAGGGTGGCGAGACCCAGTACTTC
. TRBJ2-1 TRBD1 TRBV6-1 CASSPRTGTYNEQFF TGTGCCAGCAGTCCCCGGACAGGGACCTACAATGAGCAGTTCTTC
. TRBJ2-1 . TRBV27 CASSFRGRRGNEQFF TGTGCCAGCAGTTTTAGGGGGAGGAGGGGGAATGAGCAGTTCTTC
. TRBJ2-5 . TRBV29-1 CSVDRTSSHSETQYF TGCAGCGTTGACCGGACCTCTAGTCATTCAGAGACCCAGTACTTC
few TRBJ1-2 . TRBV7-9 CASNPAGGYTF TGTGCCAGCAACCCTGCGGGTGGCTACACCTTC
many TRBJ1-1 TRBD1 TRBV5-1 CASSLAPGQGVGFF TGCGCCAGCAGCTTGGCTCCGGGACAGGGGGTAGGTTTCTTT
few TRBJ2-7 . TRBV6-5 CASSYSLTYYEQYF TGTGCCAGCAGTTACTCGTTGACCTACTACGAGCAGTACTTC
few TRBJ2-2 TRBD1 TRBV25-1 CASRGTGRELFF TGTGCCAGCAGGGGGACAGGCAGAGAGCTGTTTTTT
many TRBJ1-1 TRBD1 TRBV5-5 CASSPGQKNTEAFF TGTGCCAGCAGCCCGGGACAGAAGAACACTGAAGCTTTCTTT
many TRBJ2-3 TRBD2 TRBV20-1 CSAPTSGVTDTQYF TGCAGTGCTCCTACTAGCGGGGTTACAGATACGCAGTATTTT
. TRBJ1-4 . TRBV15 CATAGGWLEKLFF TGTGCCACCGCCGGGGGGTGGCTTGAAAAACTGTTTTTT
. TRBJ2-3 . TRBV9 CASSTRTSTDTQYF TGTGCCAGCAGCACGAGGACGAGCACAGATACGCAGTATTTT
. TRBJ2-7 TRBD2 TRBV20-1 CSARVLAQGSYEQYF TGCAGTGCTAGAGTACTAGCGCAAGGATCCTACGAGCAGTACTTC
few TRBJ2-1 . TRBV7-3 CASSLFGRAYEQFF TGTGCCAGCAGCTTATTTGGCAGGGCTTATGAGCAGTTCTTC
many TRBJ2-1 . TRBV4-3 CASSQTYNEQFF TGCGCCAGCAGCCAGACCTACAATGAGCAGTTCTTC
. TRBJ2-3 TRBD2 TRBV7-9 CASSLSPSGFTDTQYF TGTGCCAGCAGCTTAAGCCCTAGCGGCTTCACAGATACGCAGTATTTT
once TRBJ1-4 . TRBV7-9 CASSLESLENEKLFF TGTGCCAGCAGCTTAGAAAGTTTGGAGAATGAAAAACTGTTTTTT
. TRBJ2-2 . TRBV11-3 CASSLRGKENTGELFF TGTGCCAGCAGCTTACGGGGTAAAGAGAACACCGGGGAGCTGTTTTTT
few TRBJ1-1 . TRBV20-1 CSAQDGLFTEAFF TGCAGTGCCCAGGACGGCCTGTTCACTGAAGCTTTCTTT
. TRBJ2-1 . TRBV24-1 CATSDFSGNSYNEQFF TGTGCCACCAGTGATTTTTCGGGTAACTCCTACAATGAGCAGTTCTTC